The 2 T cell receptor beta chains listed next were all sequenced from one sample in a study of B cell selection in AIRE deficiency. Assay used: immunoSEQ multiplex PCR; TCRdb lists only in-frame clones, some missing. The sample has about 25,000 clones, roughly 96% seen once. Conventional CD4 T cells were sorted as CD4+CD127+ cells. The specimen was CD4+CD127+ conventional T cells sorted from PBMCs. These receptors originate from a human donor in good health.

The rearrangement uses TRBV9 and TRBJ2-5; 7 positions agree with TRBD2. The CDR3 contains 15 residues. Trimming cost V 4 bases and J 5 bases; bases outside gene matches: 11. CDR1 and CDR2 (germline): SGDLS, YYNGEE. Here the CDR3 DNA reads TGTGCCAGCAGCCCCGAGGGAGGGGTTGAGGAGACCCAGTACTTC. Protein sequence: CASSPEGGVEETQYF.

This chain links TRBV4-1 with TRBJ1-2, with 8 bases that match TRBD1. The CDR3 has 16 residues. The V segment lost 3 bases and the J segment 1 base; nucleotides outside the gene matches: 7. Per the germline V gene, CDR1 is MGHRA and CDR2 is YSYEKL. The CDR3, as DNA: TGCGCCAGCAGCCAGGACAGGGAGGACGGTAACTATGGCTACACCTTC. Amino acids: CASSQDREDGNYGYTF.